The 29 T cell receptor beta chains below all came from one sample that was sequenced in a study of T cell repertoires in cytomegalovirus infection. TCRdb reprocessed the reads with MiXCR, giving one entry per CDR3 protein. This sample has 700,000 to 850,000 distinct CDR3 sequences, with roughly 33% found just once. Antigen specificity for these receptors is unknown. The sample consisted of cultured CD8+ T cells from PBMCs, taken from culture after CMV antigen stimulation. All receptors come from a human donor in good health (CMV status not recorded). Some clones in this sample may be carry-over from other donors' samples.

J is TRBJ2-3 and V is TRBV4-1; possible D gene TRBD1, 5 bases. The V end lost 0 bases, the J end lost 5 bases, and 18 bases lay between the germline ends. This CDR3 region has 17 residues. The germline V gene encodes CDR1 MGHRA and CDR2 YSYEKL. In DNA, the CDR3 is TGCGCCAGCAGCCAAGATTGGGCTAGAGGTAGGGGAGATACGCAGTATTTT. Translation gives CASSQDWARGRGDTQYF.

V gene TRBV19 combines with J gene TRBJ1-5, with 7 bases fitting TRBD1. CDR3 size: 18 residues. Germline values: CDR1 LNHDA, CDR2 SQIVND (reference sequence). V shed 3 bases and J 0 bases; nucleotides not matched to a gene: 11. The CDR3 bases are TGTGCCAGTAGTATGGTGTGGTGGGACAGCTATAGCAATCAGCCCCAGCATTTT. This gives the protein CASSMVWWDSYSNQPQHF.

Ten or more counts support this clonotype. The chain combines TRBV7-2 with TRBJ1-6; 9 bases match TRBD1. The CDR3 is 17 residues long. Germline lookup yields CDR1 SGHTA and CDR2 FQGNSA. Unmatched junction bases numbered 10, after V lost 3 bases and J lost 7 bases. The CDR3, as DNA: TGTGCCAGCAGCTTGGGATCCCTGACAGGGGGAAATTCACCCCTCCACTTT. This codes for CASSLGSLTGGNSPLHF.

The chain links TRBV28 to TRBJ1-1, with D perhaps TRBD1 (6 bases). The germline V gene encodes CDR1 MDHEN and CDR2 SYDVKM. Trimming removed 6 bases at V and 0 bases at J, with 32 bases between. The CDR3 totals 21 residues. The CDR3 DNA is TGTGCCAGCAGAACCTCAGAGGGACATGAACGTCCAAGCTACATGAACACTGAAGCTTTCTTT. It is translated as CASRTSEGHERPSYMNTEAFF.

The V gene is TRBV5-1, the J gene TRBJ1-1, with 7 bases that match TRBD1. The length of the CDR3 is 16 residues. V trimming: 2 bases; J trimming: 0 bases; junction bases outside the gene matches: 7. CDR1 is SGHRS, CDR2 YFSETQ, per germline. CDR3 sequence: CASSLTDRPMNTEAFF. DNA for the CDR3: TGCGCCAGCAGCTTAACGGACAGGCCCATGAACACTGAAGCTTTCTTT.

The genes are TRBV27 and TRBJ2-1; 11 nucleotides align to TRBD2. Trimming removed 6 bases from V and 10 bases from J; junction bases left unmatched: 11. The CDR3 extends over 15 amino acids. Germline lookup yields CDR1 MNHEY and CDR2 SMNVEV (reference sequence). The CDR3 nucleotides are TGTGCCAGCAGCCGAATAGCGGGGGGGCCCTTAGAGCAGTTCTTC. The encoded protein is CASSRIAGGPLEQFF.

This clonotype was seen repeatedly, ten times or more. This sequence joins TRBV7-8 and TRBJ2-3; 7 nucleotides agree with TRBD1. V was pared by 4 bases and J by 3 bases, with 4 bases of the junction left unmatched. Germline CDR1 reads SGHVS; CDR2 reads FQNEAQ. This CDR3 has 14 residues. This CDR3 reads CASSSETGTDTQYF. CDR3 DNA: TGTGCCAGCAGCTCTGAGACAGGGACAGATACGCAGTATTTT. The whole variable domain, remainder taken from reference TRBV7-8 and TRBJ2-3, is GAGVSQSPRYKVAKRGQDVALRCDPISGHVSLFWYQQALGQGPEFLTYFQNEAQLDKSGLPSDRFFAERPEGSVSTLKIQRTQQEDSAVYLCASSSETGTDTQYFGPGTRLTVL.

The rearrangement uses TRBV4-1 and TRBJ2-1, with 8 bases matching TRBD1. The germline V gene has CDR1 MGHRA and CDR2 YSYEKL. This CDR3 has 18 residues. Trimming took 1 base from V and 4 from J; bases not matched to a gene: 12. The CDR3 sequence: CASSQGLIGQGKYNEQFF. The CDR3 DNA follows: TGCGCCAGCAGCCAAGGGCTAATAGGACAGGGCAAATACAATGAGCAGTTCTTC.

This clonotype was counted a few times. The V call is TRBV7-9, the J call TRBJ1-1, with D perhaps matching TRBD1 (5 bases). CDR1 SEHNR and CDR2 FQNEAQ come from the germline V gene (reference sequence). V dropped 4 bases and J dropped 8 bases, with 14 bases sitting between them. The length of the CDR3 is 13 residues. CDR3 in DNA: TGTGCCAGCAGCTCCCCGGGGGAACGGGAAGCTTTCTTT. Translating it yields CASSSPGEREAFF.

This clonotype has more than one count but fewer than ten. This rearrangement joins TRBV12-5 to TRBJ2-7; no firm D call. The CDR3 totals 13 residues. The germline V and J ends were trimmed by 1 base and 2 bases, with 6 bases remaining between them. Germline CDR1 LGHNT, CDR2 FRNRAP. The CDR3 bases are TGTGCTAGTGGTTTGGGAAACACCTACGAGCAGTACTTC. Protein: CASGLGNTYEQYF.

This chain connects TRBV4-3 to TRBJ2-2, with TRBD2 identical over 10 bases. The V gene's germline CDR1 is LGHNA and CDR2 YSLEER. V was pared by 1 base and J by 6 bases, with 5 bases of the junction left unmatched. This CDR3 spans 16 amino acids. The CDR3 loop is CASSQAKSGGAGELFF. The CDR3, as DNA: TGCGCCAGCAGCCAAGCGAAAAGCGGGGGGGCCGGGGAGCTGTTTTTT.

Notes on this clonotype: Given a much more abundant clone one base away, this may be a read error. The CDR3 spells CATSGRDNYGYTF. In DNA, the CDR3 is TGTGCCACCAGCGGGAGGGATAACTATGGCTACACCTTC. The genes are TRBV15 and TRBJ1-2, with D unresolved. Trimming left V 5 bases short and J 1 base short, with 8 bases between. The CDR3 is 13 residues long. Germline lookup yields CDR1 LNHNV and CDR2 YYDKDF (reference sequence). The complete variable domain, with remaining parts taken from reference TRBV15 and TRBJ1-2, reads DAMVIQNPRYQVTQFGKPVTLSCSQTLNHNVMYWYQQKSSQAPKLLFHYYDKDFNNEADTPDNFQSRRPNTSFCFLDIRSPGLGDTAMYLCATSGRDNYGYTFGSGTRLTVV.

The V gene is TRBV6-1, the J gene TRBJ1-1, with D maybe TRBD1 (6 bases). The germline V gene has CDR1 MNHNS and CDR2 SASEGT. Between the trimmed V and J ends, which lost 11 bases and 1 base, there was a span of 8 bases. The CDR3 is 11 amino acids. CDR3 DNA sequence: TGTGCCGAGGGGGGGAACACTGAAGCTTTCTTT. Translating it yields CAEGGNTEAFF.

This chain uses TRBV9 with TRBJ2-1; 12 bases map to TRBD1. This CDR3 is built from 17 residues. V lost 3 bases to trimming and J lost 2 bases; unmatched junction nucleotides: 6. The germline V gene has CDR1 SGDLS and CDR2 YYNGEE. CDR3: CASSGSGTGGAYNEQFF. The CDR3 bases are TGTGCCAGCAGCGGGTCCGGGACAGGGGGCGCCTACAATGAGCAGTTCTTC.

V usage is TRBV29-1 and J usage is TRBJ2-1, with unresolved D. Germline V CDR1 and CDR2: SQVTM, ANQGSEA. The V end lost 4 bases, the J end lost 3 bases, and 1 base lay between the germline ends. The CDR3 runs 10 residues. This chain's CDR3 is CSVVYNEQFF. DNA of the CDR3: TGCAGCGTTGTCTACAATGAGCAGTTCTTC.

The chain is built from TRBV7-4 and TRBJ1-5, with unresolved D. CDR1 and CDR2 (germline): SGHVT, SQSDAQ. V lost 2 bases to trimming and J lost 7 bases, with 9 bases between them. The CDR3 sequence is 13 residues long. The CDR3 protein is CASSLNEGQPQHF. DNA for the CDR3: TGTGCCAGCAGCTTAAACGAAGGCCAGCCCCAGCATTTT.

The V call is TRBV10-3, the J call TRBJ1-3; D gene uncertain. V was trimmed by 4 bases and J by 4 bases, leaving 11 bases between them. Looked up from germline, CDR1 is ENHRY and CDR2 is SYGVKD. This CDR3 has 14 amino acids. CDR3 residues: CAISVAEPGNTIYF. The CDR3 DNA reads TGTGCCATCAGTGTGGCAGAACCAGGAAACACCATATATTTT.

The gene calls are TRBV7-3 and TRBJ2-3, with D perhaps given as TRBD1 or TRBD2 (5 bases each). The germline V gene has CDR1 SGHTA and CDR2 FQGTGA. The CDR3 length is 14 residues. V was shortened by 1 base and J by 4 bases, with 9 bases between the two germline ends. The CDR3: CASSLRGPPDTQYF. The CDR3 region has the DNA TGTGCCAGCAGCTTAAGGGGACCCCCAGATACGCAGTATTTT. The entire variable domain, with the rest obtained from reference TRBV7-3 and TRBJ2-3, is as follows: GAGVSQTPSNKVTEKGKYVELRCDPISGHTALYWYRQSLGQGPEFLIYFQGTGAADDSGLPNDRFFAVRPEGSVSTLKIQRTERGDSAVYLCASSLRGPPDTQYFGPGTRLTVL.

Note on this clonotype: Possible read error: a much larger clone is one base away. The chain has TRBV7-2 and TRBJ2-5; TRBD1 or TRBD2 may be the D gene (5 bases each). CDR1 and CDR2 from the germline V gene are SGHTA and FQGNSA. The CDR3 runs 13 residues. The CDR3 DNA reads TGTGCCAACAGCCCGCCGGGGCTGGAGACCCAGTACTTC. It yields the protein CANSPPGLETQYF. Filled out from reference TRBV7-2 and TRBJ2-5, the complete variable domain reads GAGVSQSPSNKVTEKGKDVELRCDPISGHTALYWYRQSLGQGLEFLIYFQGNSAPDKSGLPSDRFSAERTGGSVSTLTIQRTQQEDSAVYLCANSPPGLETQYFGPGTRLLVL.

This chain links TRBV6-2 or TRBV6-3 with TRBJ2-1; 7 bases line up with TRBD1. Germline-derived CDR1 and CDR2 are MNHEY and SVGEGT. J gave up 2 bases and V 2 bases, and 3 bases lay outside the gene matches. The CDR3 loop spans 15 amino acids. CDR3 nucleotide sequence: TGTGCCAGCAGTTACGGTCAGGGGGCCTACAATGAGCAGTTCTTC. It codes for CASSYGQGAYNEQFF.

This clonotype was seen at least ten times. The chain is built from TRBV7-6 and TRBJ1-1; 8 bases agree with TRBD1. With V trimmed by 4 bases and J by 1 base, 5 bases remained unmatched. The CDR3 has 15 amino acids. In germline, CDR1 is SGHVS, CDR2 FNYEAQ. The CDR3 sequence: CASSSRQGPNTEAFF. The CDR3 DNA follows: TGTGCCAGCAGCTCCCGACAGGGGCCGAACACTGAAGCTTTCTTT.

In this sample, this clonotype turned up once. The V and J genes are TRBV19 and TRBJ1-5, with D possibly matching TRBD1 (5 bases). CDR1 and CDR2 from the germline V gene are LNHDA and SQIVND (reference sequence). The CDR3 covers 16 residues. The V and J ends lost 2 bases and 1 base respectively, with 12 bases between them. CDR3 coding DNA: TGTGCCAGTAGTATATGGGGGGGAGGGAGCAATCAGCCCCAGCATTTT. Protein product: CASSIWGGGSNQPQHF.

This clonotype was counted a few times. The chain carries TRBV6-2 or TRBV6-3 and TRBJ1-5, with 10 nucleotides matching TRBD1. The CDR3 covers 18 residues. Germline-derived CDR1 and CDR2 are MNHEY and SVGEGT. The J segment lost 4 bases and the V segment lost 0 bases, leaving 9 bases of the junction unmatched. CDR3 in DNA: TGTGCCAGCAGTTACTCGTACCGGGACAGGGGATGGAATCAGCCCCAGCATTTT. Protein sequence: CASSYSYRDRGWNQPQHF.

This clonotype occurred once. The rearrangement joins TRBV19 to TRBJ1-6, with D possibly matching TRBD1 (6 bases). CDR3 length: 19 amino acids. Germline CDR1 reads LNHDA; CDR2 reads SQIVND (reference sequence). V was clipped by 5 bases and J by 0 bases, with 20 bases between them. In nucleotides, the CDR3 is TGTGCCAGTAGTCCGATCGGGACACCATTTGGCTCCTATAATTCACCCCTCCACTTT. Its translation is CASSPIGTPFGSYNSPLHF.

This sequence joins TRBV6-2 or TRBV6-3 and TRBJ2-1; 8 bases fit TRBD2. There are 16 residues in the CDR3. V gave up 6 bases and J gave up 4 bases; unmatched junction bases: 11. In germline, CDR1 is MNHEY, CDR2 SVGEGT. The CDR3 loop reads CASRLGGGIEYNEQFF. The DNA for the CDR3 is TGTGCCAGCAGGCTTGGCGGGGGGATAGAATACAATGAGCAGTTCTTC.

The CDR3 sequence: CASSPPGRGELVAFF. In DNA form, the CDR3 reads TGTGCCAGCTCACCGCCGGGCAGGGGTGAGTTGGTAGCTTTCTTT. The chain recombines TRBV18 with TRBJ1-1; D possibly corresponds to TRBD1 (6 bases). V gave up 3 bases and J gave up 10 bases, with 21 bases separating them. Germline CDR1 reads KGHSH; CDR2 reads LQKENI. The CDR3 runs 15 residues.

This clonotype showed up many times. This rearrangement joins TRBV7-2 to TRBJ1-6, with TRBD1 matching over 7 bases. The germline V gene has CDR1 SGHTA and CDR2 FQGNSA. The CDR3 runs 14 residues. After removal of 5 bases from V and 9 bases from J, the junction contained 7 bases not matched to a gene. CDR3 nucleotide sequence: TGTGCCAGCAGCCAGGGGGGAGGGGTTTCACCCCTCCACTTT. As protein: CASSQGGGVSPLHF.

This chain connects TRBV27 to TRBJ1-1, with a possible D match to TRBD1 (6 bases). CDR3 length: 19 residues. Per germline, CDR1 MNHEY and CDR2 SMNVEV (reference sequence). Trimming stripped 5 bases from V and 4 bases from J, with 29 bases between. The DNA for the CDR3 is TGTGCCAGCAGTACTCAGGACATGACAGGTAGCAGCCGGGGCACTGAAGCTTTCTTT. Its protein is CASSTQDMTGSSRGTEAFF.

As regards this clonotype: With a much larger clone just one base away, this may be a read error. The rearrangement uses TRBV14 and TRBJ2-7; 8 positions agree with TRBD1. V lost 4 bases and J lost 2; bases outside the gene matches: 1. This CDR3 has 13 amino acids. Germline CDR1 reads SGHDN; CDR2 reads FVKESK. The CDR3 bases are TGTGCCAGCAGCCGGGGACAGGCCTACGAGCAGTACTTC. Encoded protein: CASSRGQAYEQYF.